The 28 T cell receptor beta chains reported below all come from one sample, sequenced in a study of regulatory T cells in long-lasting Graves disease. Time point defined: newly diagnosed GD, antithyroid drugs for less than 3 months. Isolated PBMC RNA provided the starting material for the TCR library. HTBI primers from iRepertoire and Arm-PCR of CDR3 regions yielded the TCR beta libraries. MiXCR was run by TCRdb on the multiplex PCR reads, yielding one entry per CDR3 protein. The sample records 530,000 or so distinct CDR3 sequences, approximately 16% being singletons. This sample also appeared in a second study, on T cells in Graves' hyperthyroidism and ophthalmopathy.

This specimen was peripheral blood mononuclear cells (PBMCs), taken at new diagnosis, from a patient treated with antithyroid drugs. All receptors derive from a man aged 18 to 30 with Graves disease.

CDR3 DNA: TGTGCCAGCCAGGGCAACAATGAGCAGTTCTTC. Encoded protein: CASQGNNEQFF. The J gene is TRBJ2-1, the V gene TRBV13; weak D call: TRBD1 (5 bases). The germline V and J ends were trimmed by 8 bases and 5 bases, with 7 bases remaining between them. CDR3 length equals 11 residues. Per the germline V gene, CDR1 is PRHDT and CDR2 is FYEKMQ (reference sequence).

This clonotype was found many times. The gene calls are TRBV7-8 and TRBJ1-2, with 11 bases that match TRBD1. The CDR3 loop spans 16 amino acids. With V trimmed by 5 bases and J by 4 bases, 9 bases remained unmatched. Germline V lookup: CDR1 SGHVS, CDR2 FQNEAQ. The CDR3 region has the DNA TGTGCCAGCAGCCCAGAGACCGGGACAGGGGGCTATGGCTACACCTTC. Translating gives CASSPETGTGGYGYTF. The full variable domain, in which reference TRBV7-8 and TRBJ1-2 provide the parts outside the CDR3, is GAGVSQSPRYKVAKRGQDVALRCDPISGHVSLFWYQQALGQGPEFLTYFQNEAQLDKSGLPSDRFFAERPEGSVSTLKIQRTQQEDSAVYLCASSPETGTGGYGYTFGSGTRLTVV.

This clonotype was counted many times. CDR3 bases: TGTGCCAGCAGTTCCCCCCGGACAGGGAGCTATGGCTACACCTTC. Translated: CASSSPRTGSYGYTF. This chain links TRBV6-5 with TRBJ1-2, with 8 bases matching TRBD1. CDR1 and CDR2 from the germline V gene are MNHEY and SVGAGI. The CDR3 is 15 amino acids. The ends lost 4 bases at V and 4 bases at J; junction bases unmatched: 8.

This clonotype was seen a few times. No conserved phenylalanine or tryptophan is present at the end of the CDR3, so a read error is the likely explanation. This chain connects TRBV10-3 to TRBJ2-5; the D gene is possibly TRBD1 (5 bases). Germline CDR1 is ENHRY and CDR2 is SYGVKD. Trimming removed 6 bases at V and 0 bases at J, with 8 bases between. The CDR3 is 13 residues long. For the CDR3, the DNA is TGTGCCATCAGGACGGACAACCAAGAGACCCAGTACCTC. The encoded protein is CAIRTDNQETQYL.

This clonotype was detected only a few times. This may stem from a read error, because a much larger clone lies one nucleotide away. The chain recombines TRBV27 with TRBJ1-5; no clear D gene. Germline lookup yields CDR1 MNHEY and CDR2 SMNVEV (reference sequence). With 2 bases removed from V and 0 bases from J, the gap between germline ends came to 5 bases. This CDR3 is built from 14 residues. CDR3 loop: CASSLRVSNQPQHF. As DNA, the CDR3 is TGTGCCAGCAGTTTAAGGGTTAGCAATCAGCCCCAGCATTTT.

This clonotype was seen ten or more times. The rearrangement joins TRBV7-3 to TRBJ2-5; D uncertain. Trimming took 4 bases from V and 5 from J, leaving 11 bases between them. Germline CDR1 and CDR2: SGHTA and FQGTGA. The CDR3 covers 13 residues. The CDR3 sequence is CASSSTRTETQYF. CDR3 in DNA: TGTGCCAGCAGCTCGACACGGACGGAGACCCAGTACTTC. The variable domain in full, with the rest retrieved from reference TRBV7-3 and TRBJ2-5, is GAGVSQTPSNKVTEKGKYVELRCDPISGHTALYWYRQSLGQGPEFLIYFQGTGAADDSGLPNDRFFAVRPEGSVSTLKIQRTERGDSAVYLCASSSTRTETQYFGPGTRLLVL.

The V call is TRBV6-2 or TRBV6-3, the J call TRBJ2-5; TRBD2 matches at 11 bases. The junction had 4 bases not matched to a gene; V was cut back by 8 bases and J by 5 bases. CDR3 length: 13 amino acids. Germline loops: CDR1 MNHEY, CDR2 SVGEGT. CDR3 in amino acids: CASRLAGWETQYF. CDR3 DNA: TGTGCCAGCCGACTAGCGGGATGGGAGACCCAGTACTTC.

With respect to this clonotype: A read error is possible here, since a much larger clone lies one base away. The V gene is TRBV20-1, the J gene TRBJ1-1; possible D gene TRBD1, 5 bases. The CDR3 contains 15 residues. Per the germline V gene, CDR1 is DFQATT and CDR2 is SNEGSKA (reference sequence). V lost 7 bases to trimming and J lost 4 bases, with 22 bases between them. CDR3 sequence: CSGATRGLGGTEAFF. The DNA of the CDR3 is TGCAGTGGCGCGACCCGGGGGTTGGGGGGCACTGAAGCTTTCTTT.

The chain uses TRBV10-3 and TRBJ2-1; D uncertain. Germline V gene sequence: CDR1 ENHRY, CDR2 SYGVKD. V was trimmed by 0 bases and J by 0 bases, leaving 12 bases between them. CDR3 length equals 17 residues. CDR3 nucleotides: TGTGCCATCAGTGAGTCGGGCCTGGCGAGCTCCTACAATGAGCAGTTCTTC. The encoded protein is CAISESGLASSYNEQFF.

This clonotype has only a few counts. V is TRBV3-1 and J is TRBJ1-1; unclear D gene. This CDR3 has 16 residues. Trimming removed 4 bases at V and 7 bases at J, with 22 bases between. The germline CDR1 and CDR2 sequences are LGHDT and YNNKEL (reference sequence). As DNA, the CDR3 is TGTGCCAGCAGCCCCTCGATCAGGCCTCCTGGCAATGAAGCTTTCTTT. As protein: CASSPSIRPPGNEAFF. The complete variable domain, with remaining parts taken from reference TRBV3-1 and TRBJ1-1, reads DTAVSQTPKYLVTQMGNDKSIKCEQNLGHDTMYWYKQDSKKFLKIMFSYNNKELIINETVPNRFSPKSPDKAHLNLHINSLELGDSAVYFCASSPSIRPPGNEAFFGQGTRLTVV.

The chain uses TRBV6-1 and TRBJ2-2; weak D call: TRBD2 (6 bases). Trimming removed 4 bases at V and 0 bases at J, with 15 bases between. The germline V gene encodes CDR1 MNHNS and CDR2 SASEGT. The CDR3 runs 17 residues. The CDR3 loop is CASSALVTGANTGELFF. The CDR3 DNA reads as TGTGCCAGCAGTGCCCTCGTTACGGGAGCGAACACCGGGGAGCTGTTTTTT.

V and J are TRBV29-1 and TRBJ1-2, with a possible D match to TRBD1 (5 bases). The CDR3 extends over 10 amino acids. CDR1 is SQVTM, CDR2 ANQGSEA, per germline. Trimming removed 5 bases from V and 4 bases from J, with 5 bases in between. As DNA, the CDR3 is TGCAGCGTTCAGGGCTATGGCTACACCTTC. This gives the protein CSVQGYGYTF.

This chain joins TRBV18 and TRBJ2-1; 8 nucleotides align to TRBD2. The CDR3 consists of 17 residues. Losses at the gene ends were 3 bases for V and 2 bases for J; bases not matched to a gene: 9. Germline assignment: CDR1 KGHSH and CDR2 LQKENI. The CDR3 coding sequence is TGTGCCAGCTCACCGCCGACGGGCGGGAGGACCTACAATGAGCAGTTCTTC. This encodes CASSPPTGGRTYNEQFF.

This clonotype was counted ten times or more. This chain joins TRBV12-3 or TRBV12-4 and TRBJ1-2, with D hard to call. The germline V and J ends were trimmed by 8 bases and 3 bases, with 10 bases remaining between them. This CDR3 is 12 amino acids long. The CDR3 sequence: CASGSIYYGYTF. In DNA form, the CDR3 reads TGTGCCAGCGGCTCGATCTACTATGGCTACACCTTC.

CDR3 sequence (DNA): TGCGCCAGCAGCCAAAATAGCGGGGTGAGCTACGAGCAGTACTTC. Its translation: CASSQNSGVSYEQYF. The V and J genes are TRBV4-1 and TRBJ2-7; 8 nucleotides agree with TRBD2. The CDR3 has 15 amino acids. Germline V gene lookup returns CDR1 MGHRA and CDR2 YSYEKL. V was pared by 2 bases and J by 3 bases, with 6 bases of the junction left unmatched.

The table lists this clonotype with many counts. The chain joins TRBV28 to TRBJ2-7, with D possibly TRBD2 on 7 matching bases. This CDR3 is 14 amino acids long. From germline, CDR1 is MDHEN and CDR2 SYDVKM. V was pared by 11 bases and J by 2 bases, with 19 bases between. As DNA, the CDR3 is TGTGCCGGATCTAATGGGGAGGGGGCCTACGAGCAGTACTTC. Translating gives CAGSNGEGAYEQYF.

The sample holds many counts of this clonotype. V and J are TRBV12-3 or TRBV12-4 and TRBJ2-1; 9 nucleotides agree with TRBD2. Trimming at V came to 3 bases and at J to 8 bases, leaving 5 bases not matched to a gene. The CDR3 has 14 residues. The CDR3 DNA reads TGTGCCAGCAGTTTTGCGGGAGGGCCCCATGAGCAGTTCTTC. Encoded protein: CASSFAGGPHEQFF.

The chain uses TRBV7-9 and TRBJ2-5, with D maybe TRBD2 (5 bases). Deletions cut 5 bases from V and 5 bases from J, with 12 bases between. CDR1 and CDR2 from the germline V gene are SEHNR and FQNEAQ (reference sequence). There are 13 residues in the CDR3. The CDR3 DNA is TGTGCCAGCAGCATACGGGGTACTGAGACCCAGTACTTC. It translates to CASSIRGTETQYF.

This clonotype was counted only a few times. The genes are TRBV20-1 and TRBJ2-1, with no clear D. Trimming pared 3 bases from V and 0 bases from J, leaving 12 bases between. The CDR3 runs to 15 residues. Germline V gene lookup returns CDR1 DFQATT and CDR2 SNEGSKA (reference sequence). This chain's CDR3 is CSARSDGSSYNEQFF. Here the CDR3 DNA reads TGCAGTGCTAGGTCCGACGGCAGCTCCTACAATGAGCAGTTCTTC.

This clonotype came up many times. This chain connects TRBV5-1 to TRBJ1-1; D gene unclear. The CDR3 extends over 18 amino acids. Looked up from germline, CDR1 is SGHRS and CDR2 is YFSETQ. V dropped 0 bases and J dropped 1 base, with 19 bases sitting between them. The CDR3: CASSLALQTRRRNTEAFF. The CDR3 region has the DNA TGCGCCAGCAGCTTGGCCTTACAAACAAGGAGGCGGAACACTGAAGCTTTCTTT.

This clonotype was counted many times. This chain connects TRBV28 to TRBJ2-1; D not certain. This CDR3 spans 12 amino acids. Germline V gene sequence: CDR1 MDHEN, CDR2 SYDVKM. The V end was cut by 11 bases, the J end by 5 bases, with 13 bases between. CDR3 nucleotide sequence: TGTGCCGAAGGTACGCCTCACAATGAGCAGTTCTTC. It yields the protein CAEGTPHNEQFF.

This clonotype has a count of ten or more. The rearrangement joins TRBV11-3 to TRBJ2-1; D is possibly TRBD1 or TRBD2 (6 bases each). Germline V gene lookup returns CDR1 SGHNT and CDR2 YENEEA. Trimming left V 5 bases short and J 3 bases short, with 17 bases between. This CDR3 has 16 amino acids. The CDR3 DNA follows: TGTGCCAGCAGCCACGGCAGGGGAGGTCTCTACAATGAGCAGTTCTTC. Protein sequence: CASSHGRGGLYNEQFF.

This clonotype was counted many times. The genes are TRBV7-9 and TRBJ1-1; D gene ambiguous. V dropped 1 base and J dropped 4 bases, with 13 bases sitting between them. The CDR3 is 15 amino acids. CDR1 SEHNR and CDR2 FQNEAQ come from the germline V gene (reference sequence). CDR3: CASSLVGVSGTEAFF. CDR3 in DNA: TGTGCCAGCAGCTTAGTCGGGGTGTCGGGCACTGAAGCTTTCTTT. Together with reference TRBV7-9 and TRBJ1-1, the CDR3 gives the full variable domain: DTGVSQNPRHKITKRGQNVTFRCDPISEHNRLYWYRQTLGQGPEFLTYFQNEAQLEKSRLLSDRFSAERPKGSFSTLEIQRTEQGDSAMYLCASSLVGVSGTEAFFGQGTRLTVV.

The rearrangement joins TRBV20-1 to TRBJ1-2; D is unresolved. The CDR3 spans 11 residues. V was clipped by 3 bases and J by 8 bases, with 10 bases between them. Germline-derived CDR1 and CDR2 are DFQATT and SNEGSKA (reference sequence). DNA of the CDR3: TGCAGTGCTAGCTCTGGGTGGGGCTACACCTTC. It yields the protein CSASSGWGYTF.

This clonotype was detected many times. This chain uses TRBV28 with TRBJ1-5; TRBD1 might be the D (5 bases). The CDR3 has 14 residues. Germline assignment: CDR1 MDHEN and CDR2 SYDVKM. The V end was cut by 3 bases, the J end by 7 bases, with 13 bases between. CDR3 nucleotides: TGTGCCAGCAGTTTGGCTTTGGGGGTCCAGCCCCAGCATTTT. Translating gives CASSLALGVQPQHF.

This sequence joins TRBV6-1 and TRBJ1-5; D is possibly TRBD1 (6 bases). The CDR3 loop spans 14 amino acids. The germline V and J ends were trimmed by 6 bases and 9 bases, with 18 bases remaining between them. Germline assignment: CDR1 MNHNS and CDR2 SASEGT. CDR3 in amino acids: CASRRDRTRVPQHF. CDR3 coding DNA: TGTGCCAGCAGACGCGACAGGACCCGAGTGCCCCAGCATTTT.

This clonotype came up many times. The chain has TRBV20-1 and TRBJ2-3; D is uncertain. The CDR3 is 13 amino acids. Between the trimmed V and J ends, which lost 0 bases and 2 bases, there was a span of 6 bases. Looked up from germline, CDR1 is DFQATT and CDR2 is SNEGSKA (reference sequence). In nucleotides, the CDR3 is TGCAGTGCTAGAGATTCCGTCACAGATACGCAGTATTTT. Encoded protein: CSARDSVTDTQYF.

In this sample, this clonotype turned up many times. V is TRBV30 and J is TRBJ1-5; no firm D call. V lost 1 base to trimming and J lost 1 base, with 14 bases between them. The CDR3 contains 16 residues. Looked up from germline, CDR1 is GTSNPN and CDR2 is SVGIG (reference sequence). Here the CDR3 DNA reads TGTGCCTGGAGTGAGTTTTTGGGCGGAAGCAATCAGCCCCAGCATTTT. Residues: CAWSEFLGGSNQPQHF.